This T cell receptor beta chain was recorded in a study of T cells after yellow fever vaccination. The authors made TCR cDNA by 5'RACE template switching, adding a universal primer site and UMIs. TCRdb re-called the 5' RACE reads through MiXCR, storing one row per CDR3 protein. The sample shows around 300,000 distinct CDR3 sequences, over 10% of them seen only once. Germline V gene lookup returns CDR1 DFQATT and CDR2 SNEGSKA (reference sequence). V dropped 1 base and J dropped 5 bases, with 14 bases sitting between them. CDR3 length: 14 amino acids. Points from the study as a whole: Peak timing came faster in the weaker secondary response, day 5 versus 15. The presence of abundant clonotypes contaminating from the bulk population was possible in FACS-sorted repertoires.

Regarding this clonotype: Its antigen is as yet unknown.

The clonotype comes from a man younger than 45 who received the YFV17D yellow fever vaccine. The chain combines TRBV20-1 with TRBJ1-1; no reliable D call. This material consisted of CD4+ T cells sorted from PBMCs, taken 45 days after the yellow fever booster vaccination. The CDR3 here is CSARVALRNTEAFF. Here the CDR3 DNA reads TGCAGTGCTAGAGTGGCCCTGAGAAATACTGAAGCTTTCTTT.